Sequencing of this T cell receptor beta chain was carried out in a study of blood T cell repertoires in COVID-19 (dated by TCRdb to 2020 to 2021). The study in broad terms: Samples covering the acute and convalescent phases of COVID-19 were provided by collaborators in the United States, Italy and Spain. Where HLA class I and class II types were available, the types were taken from metadata supplied by the sample provider, not from assay-based typing. Samples were obtained from the ongoing ImmuneRACE study (first 160 participants) and from over a thousand subjects provided by 6 global collaborators. The material from the prospective study consisted of cDNA or gDNA derived from T cells, B-cell-depleted T cells, or PBMCs. The dataset comprised deeply sampled blood TCRbeta repertoires from subjects exposed to, actively infected with, or recovered from COVID-19. The repertoires were made available in a free public database intended to serve as a resource for research on the immune response to SARS-CoV-2. The sample metadata nearly always contained a de-identified subject ID, COVID-19 status, age in years and sex.

On this clone: The antigen it recognizes is unknown. Qualities for individual bases were not recorded, and no much larger clone is one base off.

TCRbeta CDR3 regions were amplified from genomic DNA by means of the immunoSEQ Assay, a bias-controlled multiplex PCR. The published analysis was carried out like this. Within the assay, amplification of reference gene primers was used to estimate how many nucleated cells each sample contained. To quantify the absolute abundance of each unique TCRbeta CDR3 rearrangement, sequence reads were collapsed and filtered. Productive Simpson clonality was computed per sample as the square root of Simpson's diversity index over productive rearrangements. The table comes from immuneACCESS by way of TCRdb, which keeps in-frame sequences with V and J called. Part of the clones is missing from these tables; in studies checked, under half for an unresolved V gene and the rest for unknown reasons. The DNA was the basis for D and trimming; V, J and clone size are from that table. The sample profile shows approximately 300,000 clones; over 85% of them were found once. The top ten hold less than 2% of the sample.

From cysteine to phenylalanine, the CDR3 is 14 amino acids long. Here the CDR3 DNA is all that survives: 42 bases in frame from base 1. CDR1 and CDR2, looked up from the germline V gene (reference sequence), are MNHEY and SMNVEV. Trimmed from V: 2 bases; trimmed from J: 2 bases; junction bases lacking a gene match: 2. Here is what the overall study found, with its caveats: The quantity of clinical and demographic metadata differed by source and by participant and was supplied without curation.

In Seattle, one collaborating source enrolled patients while the infection was active and tracked those patients longitudinally over the course of disease. Whole blood was collected in K2EDTA tubes by collaborating institutions according to the institutions' own protocols. Collaborator samples were shipped for TCRbeta analysis as frozen whole blood, isolated PBMCs, or DNA extracted from either sample type. The sample consisted of peripheral blood. Recombination joined TRBV27 with TRBJ1-1; 7 of the junction bases match TRBD1. This TCR derives from a woman in her 30s with COVID-19, enrolled during active disease. The nucleotide sequence reads as follows: TGTGCCAGCAGTTTAAACAGGGGTAACACTGAAGCTTTCTTT. This is translated as CASSLNRGNTEAFF.